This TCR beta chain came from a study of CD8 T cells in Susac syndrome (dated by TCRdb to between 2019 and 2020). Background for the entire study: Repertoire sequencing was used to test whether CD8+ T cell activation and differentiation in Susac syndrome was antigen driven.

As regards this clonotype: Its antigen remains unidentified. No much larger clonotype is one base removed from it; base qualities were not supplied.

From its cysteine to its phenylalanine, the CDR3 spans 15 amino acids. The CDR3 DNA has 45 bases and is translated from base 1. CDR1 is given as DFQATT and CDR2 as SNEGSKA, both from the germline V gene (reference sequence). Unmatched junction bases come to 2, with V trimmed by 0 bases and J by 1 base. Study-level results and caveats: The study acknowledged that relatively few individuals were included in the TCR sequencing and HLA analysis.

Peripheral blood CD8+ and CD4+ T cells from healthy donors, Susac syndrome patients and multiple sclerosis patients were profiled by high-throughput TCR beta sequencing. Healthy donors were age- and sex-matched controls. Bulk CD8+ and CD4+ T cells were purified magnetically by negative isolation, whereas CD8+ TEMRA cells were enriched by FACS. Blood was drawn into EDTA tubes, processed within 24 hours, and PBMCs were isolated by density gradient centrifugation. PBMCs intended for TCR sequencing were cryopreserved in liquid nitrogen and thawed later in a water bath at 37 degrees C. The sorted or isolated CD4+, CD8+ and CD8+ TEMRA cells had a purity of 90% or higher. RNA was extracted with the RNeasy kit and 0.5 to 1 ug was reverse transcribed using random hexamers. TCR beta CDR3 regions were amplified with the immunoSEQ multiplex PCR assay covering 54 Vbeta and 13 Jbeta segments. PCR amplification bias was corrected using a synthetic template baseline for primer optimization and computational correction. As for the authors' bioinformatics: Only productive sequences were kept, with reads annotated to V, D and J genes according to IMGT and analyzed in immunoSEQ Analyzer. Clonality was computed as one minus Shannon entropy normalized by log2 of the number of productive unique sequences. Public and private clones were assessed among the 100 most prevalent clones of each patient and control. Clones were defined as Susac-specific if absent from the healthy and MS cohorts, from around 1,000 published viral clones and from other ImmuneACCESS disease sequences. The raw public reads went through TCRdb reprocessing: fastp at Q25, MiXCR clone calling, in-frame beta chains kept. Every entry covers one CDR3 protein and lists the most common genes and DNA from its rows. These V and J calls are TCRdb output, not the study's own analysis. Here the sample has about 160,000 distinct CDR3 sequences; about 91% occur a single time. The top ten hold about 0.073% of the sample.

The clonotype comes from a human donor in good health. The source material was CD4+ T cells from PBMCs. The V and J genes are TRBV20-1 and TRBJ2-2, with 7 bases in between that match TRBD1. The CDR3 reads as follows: CSARDRTGNTGELFF. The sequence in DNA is TGCAGTGCTAGAGATCGGACAGGGAACACCGGGGAGCTGTTTTTT.